This entry lists 2 T cell receptor beta chains sequenced from one sample in a study of T cell repertoires in cytomegalovirus infection. TCRdb reanalysed the reads using MiXCR and keeps one entry per CDR3 protein. The data hold 200,000 to 300,000 distinct CDR3 sequences, with roughly 15% observed a single time. The source material was PBMCs. The receptors stem from a human donor in good health (CMV status not recorded). Some clones in this sample may be carry-over from other donors' samples.

The chain has TRBV7-9 and TRBJ2-7, with D possibly being TRBD1 (5 bases). V was pared by 6 bases and J by 3 bases, with 12 bases between. This CDR3 has 13 amino acids. Germline CDR1 is SEHNR and CDR2 is FQNEAQ (reference sequence). The CDR3: CASRPRTHYEQYF. Here the CDR3 DNA reads TGTGCCAGCAGACCGAGGACACACTACGAGCAGTACTTC.

In its sample, this clonotype was seen many times. CDR3 DNA: TGTGCCAGCAGCTTGCAGGGGAGCTCTGGGGCCAACGTCCTGACTTTC. This gives the protein CASSLQGSSGANVLTF. The gene calls are TRBV7-2 and TRBJ2-6; D may be TRBD1 (6 bases). This CDR3 spans 16 amino acids. Germline V gene sequence: CDR1 SGHTA, CDR2 FQGNSA. Trimming took off 3 bases at V and 0 bases at J, with 9 bases between the two ends.